The entry below describes one T cell receptor (beta chain). Its matching antigen is unknown. A much larger clonotype is one base distant, so this may be a read error. The germline CDR1 and CDR2 sequences are ENHRY and SYGVKD. The CDR3 is 14 amino acids. The data derive from a study of regulatory T cells in long-lasting Graves disease. HTBI primers from iRepertoire and Arm-PCR of CDR3 regions yielded the TCR beta libraries. In the study's own analysis: Overall, samples carried some 67 TRBV and 13 to 15 TRBJ segments. TCRdb redid the calling of the multiplex PCR reads with MiXCR, one entry per CDR3 protein. TCRdb, not the authors, supplied the V and J calls. The table includes approximately 460,000 distinct CDR3 sequences, about 16% detected once. Overall study results and limits: Newly diagnosed Graves' patients had higher TCR diversity than persistent ones.

The time point denotes: newly diagnosed GD, antithyroid drugs for less than 3 months. RNA from PBMCs was the source of the TCR library. These records were also assigned to another study, of T cells in Graves' hyperthyroidism and ophthalmopathy.

Material: peripheral blood mononuclear cells (PBMCs), obtained at new diagnosis, from a patient treated with antithyroid drugs. This TCR derives from a woman between 25 and 40 years old with Graves disease. The V and J genes are TRBV10-3 and TRBJ2-1; D unclear. The CDR3 sequence: CVARTESSDNEQFF. The CDR3 nucleotides are TGTGTCGCCCGGACGGAGTCTAGTGACAATGAGCAGTTCTTC.